This T cell receptor (beta chain) was recovered during a study of spatial heterogeneity in lung cancer. TCRdb re-analysed the 5' RACE reads in MiXCR, keeping a single row per CDR3 protein. The sample has approximately 47,000 distinct CDR3 sequences, about 7.6% seen once. Time point noted: sample taken at primary tumor resection. Sequencing of whole RNA from tumor, nontumor lung or frozen PBMC involved no sorting. This clonotype came up many times. This clonotype was obtained from a female donor with early-stage non-small cell lung cancer. The sample consisted of PBMCs, taken at surgery.

The CDR3 here is CASSHEGVYGYTF. Written as DNA, the CDR3 is TGCGCCAGCAGCCACGAGGGGGTCTATGGCTACACCTTC. This chain joins TRBV4-1 and TRBJ1-2, with D maybe TRBD1 (6 bases). The CDR3 has 13 amino acids. Germline CDR1 MGHRA, CDR2 YSYEKL. Trimming stripped 3 bases from V and 4 bases from J, with 9 bases between.